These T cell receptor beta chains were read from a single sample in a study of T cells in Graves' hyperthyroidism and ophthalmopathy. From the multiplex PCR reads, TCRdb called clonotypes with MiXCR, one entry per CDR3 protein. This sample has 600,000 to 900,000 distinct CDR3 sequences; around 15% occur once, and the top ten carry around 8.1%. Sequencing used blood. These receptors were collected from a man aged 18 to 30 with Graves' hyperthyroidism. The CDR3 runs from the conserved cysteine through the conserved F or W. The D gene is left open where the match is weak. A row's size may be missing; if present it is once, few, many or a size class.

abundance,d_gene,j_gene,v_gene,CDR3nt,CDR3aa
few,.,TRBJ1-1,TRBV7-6,TGTGCCAGCAGCCCCGGGGGGATGGGGTTGAACACTGAAGCTTTCTTT,CASSPGGMGLNTEAFF
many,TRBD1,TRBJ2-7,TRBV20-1,TGCAGTGCTCCCGCGACAGGGAACCCCTACGAGCAGTACTTC,CSAPATGNPYEQYF
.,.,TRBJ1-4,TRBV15,TGTGCCACCAGCAGAGATCGGACGGACTCCGGATCCCTTGCTGAATATGGTGAAAAACTGTTTTTT,CATSRDRTDSGSLAEYGEKLFF
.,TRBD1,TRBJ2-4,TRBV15,TGTGCCACCAGCAGAGAATTGACAGGGGCCACCAAAAACATTCAGTACTTC,CATSRELTGATKNIQYF
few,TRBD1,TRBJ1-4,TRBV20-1,TGCAGTGCCTACAGGGGAAATCAGGAAAAACTGTTTTTT,CSAYRGNQEKLFF
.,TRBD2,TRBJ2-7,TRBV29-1,TGCAGCGTTCTAGCGGGAGGTTTGTACGAGCAGTACTTC,CSVLAGGLYEQYF
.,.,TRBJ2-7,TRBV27,TGTGCCAGCAGTTTAGCCGGACCCGCGGTGCCCTACGAGCAGTACTTC,CASSLAGPAVPYEQYF
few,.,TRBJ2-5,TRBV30,TGTGCCTGGAGTTTGTATTCACCAGGGGAGACCCAGTACTTC,CAWSLYSPGETQYF
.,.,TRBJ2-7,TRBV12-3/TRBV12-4,TGTGCCAGCAGTCCTTATGGTGGGGATACAGGGACCGACGAGCAGTACTTC,CASSPYGGDTGTDEQYF
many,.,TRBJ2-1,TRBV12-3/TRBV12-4,TGTGCCAGCAGCCGGAAGTGGGACAATGAGCAGTTCTTC,CASSRKWDNEQFF
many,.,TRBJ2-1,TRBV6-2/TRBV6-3,TGTGCCAGCGGGAGGAAGATTGAGCAGTTCTTC,CASGRKIEQFF
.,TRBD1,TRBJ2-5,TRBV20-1,TGCAGTTCCGGGACAGGGGGCTTTGTGACCCAGTACTTC,CSSGTGGFVTQYF
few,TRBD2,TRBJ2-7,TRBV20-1,TGCAGTGGGGGTAGCGGGTCCTACGAGCAGTACTTC,CSGGSGSYEQYF
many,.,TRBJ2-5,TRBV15,TGTGCCACCAGCAGAGATTCGTGGCGGCAAGAGACCCAGTACTTC,CATSRDSWRQETQYF
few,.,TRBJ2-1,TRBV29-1,TGCAGCGTTCTAGTCCAGGGGCTCTACAATGAGCAGTTCTTC,CSVLVQGLYNEQFF
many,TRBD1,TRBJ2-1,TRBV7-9,TGTGCCCTAAGGGACAGGGGATACAATGAGCAGTTCTTC,CALRDRGYNEQFF
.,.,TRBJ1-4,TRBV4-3,TGCGCCAGCAGCCCCTCCCCGCGAACTAATGAAAAACTGTTTTTT,CASSPSPRTNEKLFF
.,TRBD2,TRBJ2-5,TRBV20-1,TGCAGTGCTGGGACTAGCGGGAGGGCCTTAGAGACCCAGTACTTC,CSAGTSGRALETQYF
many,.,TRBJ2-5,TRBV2,TGTGCCAGCACCTTTAGCGACCAAGAGACCCAGTACTTC,CASTFSDQETQYF
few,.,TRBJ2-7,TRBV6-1,TGTGCCAGCAGATCCGGGACAACCTACGAGCAGTACTTC,CASRSGTTYEQYF
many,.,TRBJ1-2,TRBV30,TGTGCCTGGAGTGCCGACAGCTCCTATGGCTACACCTTC,CAWSADSSYGYTF
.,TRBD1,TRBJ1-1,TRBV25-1,TGTGCCAGCAGTGAGGGACGGGACAGGATATTGAACACTGAAGCTTTCTTT,CASSEGRDRILNTEAFF
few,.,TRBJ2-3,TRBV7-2,TGTGCCAGCAGCTTCCGACAGAACTTAAACACAGATACGCAGTATTTT,CASSFRQNLNTDTQYF
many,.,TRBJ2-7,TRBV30,TGTGCCTGGACCCGCGATACGTACGAGCAGTACTTC,CAWTRDTYEQYF
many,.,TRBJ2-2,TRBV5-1,TGTGCCAGCAGCCTAGGAGGAAACACCGGGGAGCTGTTTTTT,CASSLGGNTGELFF
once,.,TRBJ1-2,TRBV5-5,TGTGCCAGCAGCGCGGACGGACTGCCAAGCTATGGCTACACCTTC,CASSADGLPSYGYTF